This paragraph reports one T cell receptor beta chain. This CDR3 is also generated by other DNA sequences in the sample. This entry comes from a study of T cell changes during pregnancy in multiple sclerosis. Generated by immunoSEQ multiplex PCR, the TCRdb table keeps only in-frame clones and is missing some. The data contain about 52,000 clones, roughly 90% of them singletons. The V gene end was trimmed by 4 bases and the J gene end by 2 bases; junction bases not matched to a gene: 10. Germline V gene lookup returns CDR1 SGHRS and CDR2 YFSETQ. CDR3 length equals 16 residues. This receptor was taken from a female donor in good health, enrolled as a control in a pregnancy study. The sample was CD4+ T cells from peripheral blood mononuclear cells, taken after pregnancy. The chain carries TRBV5-1 and TRBJ1-1; 8 bases map to TRBD1. The CDR3 spells CASSQGTGASNTEAFF. CDR3 sequence (DNA): TGCGCCAGCAGCCAGGGGACAGGAGCTTCAAACACTGAAGCTTTCTTT.